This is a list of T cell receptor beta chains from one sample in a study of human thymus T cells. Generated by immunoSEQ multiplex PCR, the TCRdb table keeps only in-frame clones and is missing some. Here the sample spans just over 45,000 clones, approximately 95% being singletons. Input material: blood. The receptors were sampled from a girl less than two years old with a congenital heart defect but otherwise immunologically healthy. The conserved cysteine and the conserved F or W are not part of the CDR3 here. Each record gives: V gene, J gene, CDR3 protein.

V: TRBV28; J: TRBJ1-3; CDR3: ASSLTGYSGNTIY
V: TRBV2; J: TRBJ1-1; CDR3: ASKGAGGSEAF
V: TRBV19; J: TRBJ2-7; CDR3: ASSPTDTYEQY
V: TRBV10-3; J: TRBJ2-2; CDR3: ATGTSGRGDTGELF
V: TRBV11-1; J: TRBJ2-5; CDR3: ASSSRSSGQETQY
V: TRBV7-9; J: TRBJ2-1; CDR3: ASGEGTYLSYNEQF
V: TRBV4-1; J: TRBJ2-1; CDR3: ASSQDTALAGRVQF
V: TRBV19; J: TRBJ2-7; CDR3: ASSISRTYEQY
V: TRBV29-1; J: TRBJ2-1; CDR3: SVEGLLAGASSYNEQF
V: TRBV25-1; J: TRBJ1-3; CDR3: ASSENRPWGNTIY
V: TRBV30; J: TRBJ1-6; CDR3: AWGFRTGTGKTNSPLH
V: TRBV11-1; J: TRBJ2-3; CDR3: ASSLARFPDTQY
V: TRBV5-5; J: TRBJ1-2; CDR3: ASSVQGGTPYGYT
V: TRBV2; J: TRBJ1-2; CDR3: ASRWGYGYT
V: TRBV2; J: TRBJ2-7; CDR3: ASGTLYEQY
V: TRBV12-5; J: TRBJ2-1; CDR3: ASGGRGGRVEEQF
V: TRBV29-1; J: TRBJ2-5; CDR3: SVGWGGMSETQY
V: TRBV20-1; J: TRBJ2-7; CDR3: SARAGTEQY
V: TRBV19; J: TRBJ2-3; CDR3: ASSISGRDLDTQY
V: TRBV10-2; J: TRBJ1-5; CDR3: ASSESRGSNQPQH
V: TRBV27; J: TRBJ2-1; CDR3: ASRLPGTDEQF
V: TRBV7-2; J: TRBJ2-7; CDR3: ASSFSFTSGRVRNEQY